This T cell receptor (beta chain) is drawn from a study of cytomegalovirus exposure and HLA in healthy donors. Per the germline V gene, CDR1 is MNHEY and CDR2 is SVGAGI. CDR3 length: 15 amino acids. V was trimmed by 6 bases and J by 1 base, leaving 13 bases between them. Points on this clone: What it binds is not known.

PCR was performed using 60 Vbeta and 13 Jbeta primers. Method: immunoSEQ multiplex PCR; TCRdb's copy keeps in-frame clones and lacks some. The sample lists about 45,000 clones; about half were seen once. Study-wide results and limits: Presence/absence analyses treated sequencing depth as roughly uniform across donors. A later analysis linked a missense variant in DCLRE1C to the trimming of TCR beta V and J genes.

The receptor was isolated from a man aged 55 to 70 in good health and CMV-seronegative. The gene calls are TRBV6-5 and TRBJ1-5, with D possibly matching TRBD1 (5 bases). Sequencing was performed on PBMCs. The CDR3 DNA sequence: TGTGCCAGCAGGCCCCGTGGGGCAAGCAATCAGCCCCAGCATTTT. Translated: CASRPRGASNQPQHF.